This T cell receptor beta chain was documented in a study of CD4+ T cells in melanoma. The study, taken as a whole, reports: In melanoma, neoantigen-specific CD4+ T cells reportedly differed in differentiation state. CD8+ T cell, macrophage and B cell function reportedly correlated with neoantigen-specific CD4+ T cells.

Germline lookup yields CDR1 ENHRY and CDR2 SYGVKD. This CDR3 has 16 residues. V gave up 0 bases and J gave up 1 base, with 12 bases separating them. The assay was immunoSEQ multiplex PCR, and TCRdb's table has in-frame clones only and misses some. Here the sample spans some 14,000 clones, 60% to 85% being singletons. Comment on this clone: Its antigen is not identified.

The V gene is TRBV10-3, the J gene TRBJ1-1; D is possibly TRBD1 (6 bases). The sample comprised cells from a culture (not recorded whether cultured in vitro). The clonotype comes from a human donor with melanoma. CDR3 sequence reads: CAISESFGRGNTEAFF. The CDR3 DNA sequence: TGTGCCATCAGTGAGTCTTTTGGCAGGGGGAACACTGAAGCTTTCTTT.